A single sample is the source of the 23 T cell receptor beta chains below, sequenced in a study of tumor and adjacent non-tumor tissue in lung cancer. A modified ARM-PCR protocol with three rounds of nested PCR amplified TCRbeta. Via MiXCR, TCRdb re-called the multiplex PCR reads, giving one row per CDR3 protein. The profile shows 55,000 to 70,000 distinct CDR3 sequences, just under 60% of them singletons. The template was RNA from unsorted bulk tissue. Material for sequencing was lung tumor tissue. The receptor set was obtained from a man aged 50-59 years with non-small cell lung cancer.

This clonotype was counted at least ten times. The chain is built from TRBV6-5 and TRBJ1-6; weak D call: TRBD1 (6 bases). CDR1 and CDR2 from the germline V gene are MNHEY and SVGAGI. There are 14 residues in the CDR3. The V and J ends lost 2 bases and 6 bases respectively, with 8 bases between them. The CDR3 nucleotides are TGTGCCAGCAGTTACCAGGGGTTTAATTCACCCCTCCACTTT. Translating gives CASSYQGFNSPLHF.

As concerns this clonotype: The junction does not match germline at one end; this may be a read error. This chain joins TRBV10-3 and TRBJ2-7; 8 nucleotides agree with TRBD2. CDR1 is ENHRY and CDR2 is SYGVKD in the germline V gene. The CDR3 runs 12 residues. The CDR3 loop reads CVISTGGLELYF. As DNA, the CDR3 is TGTGTCATCAGCACGGGGGGGCTCGAGCTGTACTTC.

This clonotype was recorded only once. In this CDR3 the conserved last residue, phenylalanine or tryptophan, is missing, so a read error is likely. The CDR3 DNA sequence: TGCAGCGTCGTTCTCCCCCGTGGGGGGGCACGGGGGCAGTTCTTA. Translated: CSVVLPRGGARGQFL. The genes are TRBV29-1 and TRBJ2-1, with a weak D call TRBD2 (7 bases). The CDR3 totals 15 residues. CDR1 is SQVTM and CDR2 is ANQGSEA in the germline V gene. V lost 6 bases to trimming and J lost 12 bases, with 27 bases between them.

Notes on this clonotype: No conserved phenylalanine or tryptophan ends this CDR3, so it is likely a read error. The rearrangement links TRBV11-3 to TRBJ2-2; D is perhaps TRBD1 or TRBD2 (5 bases each). CDR3 length: 16 residues. Germline lookup yields CDR1 SGHNT and CDR2 YENEEA. The CDR3 sequence: CASSVGAGTNTRELFS. CDR3 in DNA: TGTGCCAGCAGCGTAGGGGCAGGGACGAACACCCGGGAGCTGTTTTCT.

A word on this clonotype: Sequence at one end of the junction differs from germline and may be a read error. V is TRBV11-3 and J is TRBJ2-1; no clear D. This CDR3 comprises 11 residues. Germline CDR1 is SGHNT and CDR2 is YENEEA. Here the CDR3 DNA reads TGTGGCAGCTTAGAACGGTCTGGGCTTGTCTTC. Amino acid sequence: CGSLERSGLVF.

The chain combines TRBV28 with TRBJ2-7; D not certain. Trimming stripped 5 bases from V and 5 bases from J, with 7 bases between. Germline CDR1 reads MDHEN; CDR2 reads SYDVKM. This CDR3 has 11 residues. The CDR3, as DNA: TGTGCCAGCAGTCGCTATGACGAGCAGTACTTC. This sequence encodes CASSRYDEQYF.

This clonotype was detected only a few times. The V call is TRBV18, the J call TRBJ2-5; no reliable D call. The V end lost 2 bases, the J end lost 0 bases, and 1 base lay between the germline ends. There are 12 residues in the CDR3. CDR1 KGHSH and CDR2 LQKENI come from the germline V gene. CDR3 coding DNA: TGTGCCAGCTCACCAGACCAAGAGACCCAGTACTTC. Amino acid sequence: CASSPDQETQYF.

This clonotype was seen more than once but under ten times. This chain uses TRBV24-1 with TRBJ1-2; no firm D call. The CDR3 has 13 residues. The germline CDR1 and CDR2 sequences are KGHDR and SFDVKD. The V end was cut by 4 bases, the J end by 4 bases, with 9 bases between. The chain's CDR3 is CATSEGRRYGYTF. CDR3 nucleotide sequence: TGTGCCACCAGTGAGGGCAGGCGCTATGGCTACACCTTC.

This clonotype was observed at least ten times. This chain connects TRBV6-5 to TRBJ2-7; 9 nucleotides agree with TRBD1. V trimming: 2 bases; J trimming: 5 bases; junction bases outside the gene matches: 7. The CDR3 runs 15 residues. Germline CDR1 MNHEY, CDR2 SVGAGI. The CDR3 protein is CASSYTRDRAHEQYF. CDR3 DNA: TGTGCCAGCAGTTACACGAGGGACAGGGCCCACGAGCAGTACTTC.

This clonotype was recorded once. A much larger clone lies a single base off, so this may be a read error. The rearrangement joins TRBV20-1 to TRBJ2-2, with D tentatively TRBD2 (6 bases). CDR1 is DFQATT, CDR2 SNEGSKA, per germline (reference sequence). Trimming stripped 4 bases from V and 5 bases from J, with 14 bases between. CDR3 length: 14 residues. The CDR3: CSAKVGGETGELFF. The DNA of the CDR3 is TGCAGTGCTAAAGTTGGAGGGGAAACCGGGGAGCTGTTTTTT.

The V call is TRBV20-1, the J call TRBJ2-7; no firm D call. The CDR3 runs 14 residues. Germline V gene data show CDR1 as DFQATT and CDR2 as SNEGSKA (reference sequence). V lost 4 bases and J 3 bases, leaving 16 bases between the germline ends. CDR3 region: CSATPGGSLYEQYF. The CDR3 DNA follows: TGCAGTGCTACCCCAGGCGGCTCCCTCTACGAGCAGTACTTC.

In the case of this clonotype: A much larger clone is a single base away; this may be a read error. Likely a read error: the CDR3 ends without its conserved phenylalanine or tryptophan. The chain is built from TRBV28 and TRBJ2-5, with D perhaps matching TRBD2 (7 bases). V lost 5 bases to trimming and J lost 5 bases, with 18 bases between them. Looked up from germline, CDR1 is MDHEN and CDR2 is SYDVKM. This CDR3 is 15 amino acids long. As DNA, the CDR3 is TGTGCCAGCAGTCCTGGGGGGGCCCGTCCGGAGACCCAGTACCTC. Translation: CASSPGGARPETQYL.

To note about this clonotype: A read error is possible here, since a much larger clone lies one base away. The rearrangement uses TRBV5-6 and TRBJ2-3, with D tentatively TRBD1 or TRBD2 (5 bases each). Germline V CDR1 and CDR2: SGHDT, YYEEEE. This CDR3 spans 15 amino acids. The germline V and J ends were trimmed by 4 bases and 5 bases, with 17 bases remaining between them. The CDR3 here is CASSVGGARGDTQYF. CDR3 sequence (DNA): TGTGCCAGCAGCGTGGGTGGGGCACGGGGAGATACGCAGTATTTT.

With respect to this clonotype: Germline and junction disagree at one end, which may indicate a read error. The chain joins TRBV6-5 to TRBJ2-7; 7 bases line up with TRBD2. The CDR3 length is 15 residues. Looked up from germline, CDR1 is MNHEY and CDR2 is SVGAGI. The CDR3 sequence is CASSSPSGEAYEEYF. The CDR3 DNA sequence: TGTGCCAGCAGTTCCCCAAGCGGGGAGGCGTACGAGGAGTACTTC.

This rearrangement joins TRBV11-3 to TRBJ1-2, with D possibly being TRBD1 (5 bases). Per the germline V gene, CDR1 is SGHNT and CDR2 is YENEEA. The CDR3 totals 11 residues. Written as DNA, the CDR3 is TGTGCTAGACAGTGGGCGCGTGGCTACACCTTC. Encoded protein: CARQWARGYTF.

For this clonotype: With a much larger clone just one base away, this may be a read error. The chain carries TRBV6-1 and TRBJ2-7; 8 bases line up with TRBD1. The germline V gene has CDR1 MNHNS and CDR2 SASEGT. The CDR3 spans 14 residues. CDR3 DNA sequence: TGTACCAGCAGTTTGACAGGGGAGATAAACGAGCAGTACTTC. Translated: CTSSLTGEINEQYF.

With regard to this clonotype: A single base separates this from a much larger clone, so it may be a read error. The CDR3 carries no conserved terminal phenylalanine or tryptophan, so it likely arises from a read error. V is TRBV4-1 and J is TRBJ2-7; 9 positions match TRBD2. V lost 2 bases to trimming and J lost 3 bases; unmatched junction nucleotides: 2. CDR3 size: 14 residues. Germline V CDR1 and CDR2: MGHRA, YSYEKL. CDR3 nucleotides: TGCGCCAGCAGCCAAACTAGCGGGTACTACGAGCAGTACTTA. Translation gives CASSQTSGYYEQYL.

This clonotype was picked up many times. The chain joins TRBV29-1 to TRBJ1-2; D unclear. The CDR3 spans 12 residues. Trimming shortened V by 4 bases and J by 1 base, and 7 bases separated the two germline ends. CDR1 SQVTM and CDR2 ANQGSEA come from the germline V gene. CDR3: CSVAAFNYGYTF. In nucleotides, the CDR3 is TGCAGCGTTGCGGCGTTTAACTATGGCTACACCTTC.

A remark on this clonotype: Given a much more abundant clone one base away, this may be a read error. The CDR3 sequence is CASSAGGWSIEAFF. The CDR3 nucleotides are TGTGCCAGCAGCGCCGGAGGTTGGAGTATTGAAGCTTTCTTT. The V call is TRBV12-3 or TRBV12-4, the J call TRBJ1-1, with no clear D. The CDR3 runs to 14 residues. The V end lost 6 bases, the J end lost 7 bases, and 18 bases lay between the germline ends.

Remarks on this clonotype: One end of the junction varies from germline; a read error may be responsible. The chain couples TRBV4-1 to TRBJ2-1; TRBD2 matches at 10 bases. Germline lookup yields CDR1 MGHRA and CDR2 YSYEKL. The CDR3 is 16 residues long. CDR3 residues: CASSLRTSGTYNERFF. The CDR3 nucleotides read TGCGCCAGCAGCCTAAGGACTAGCGGAACCTACAATGAGCGGTTCTTC.

Regarding this clonotype: The junction shows a germline mismatch at one end, possibly a read error. The rearrangement joins TRBV28 to TRBJ2-1; TRBD2 is a possible D gene (5 bases). From germline, CDR1 is MDHEN and CDR2 SYDVKM. This CDR3 comprises 17 residues. The CDR3 bases are TGTACCAGCAGTGCCCAAGGCGTAAGAACTACGGGGAATGAGCAGTTCTTC. This gives the protein CTSSAQGVRTTGNEQFF.

A note on this clonotype: One end of the junction does not line up with germline, which may come from a read error. The chain recombines TRBV10-2 with TRBJ2-5; no definite D call. The length of the CDR3 is 14 residues. Germline V gene lookup returns CDR1 WSHSY and CDR2 SAAADI. CDR3 sequence reads: CTSRLSRVQETQYF. The DNA for the CDR3 is TGTACCAGCAGGCTTTCGAGAGTGCAAGAGACCCAGTACTTC.

This clonotype was seen repeatedly, ten times or more. The chain couples TRBV20-1 to TRBJ2-7; 9 bases line up with TRBD1. Germline CDR1 DFQATT, CDR2 SNEGSKA (reference sequence). J lost 4 bases, V lost 4 bases, and 8 bases had no gene match. The length of the CDR3 is 14 residues. CDR3 residues: CSANPGQGGYEQYF. The CDR3 DNA sequence: TGCAGTGCTAATCCGGGACAGGGTGGGTACGAGCAGTACTTC.